This paragraph covers one T cell receptor (beta chain) sequence. Its antigen is undetermined. The sample is drawn from a study of T cell responses to AZD1222 COVID-19 vaccine. Study-level findings and limits: Breadth and depth of Spike-specific TCRs rose after two AZD1222 doses. Of the AZD1222 recipients, only 5 to 7 were seropositive at baseline.

This CDR3 is 15 amino acids long. V gave up 7 bases and J gave up 7 bases, with 20 bases separating them. CDR1 and CDR2 from the germline V gene are SEHNR and FQNEAQ (reference sequence). Sequencing used immunoSEQ multiplex PCR; TCRdb keeps in-frame clones, though not all of them. The sample has more than 85,000 clones, around 85% seen once. This TCR derives from an adult in good health. The J gene is TRBJ2-1, the V gene TRBV7-9; maybe TRBD1 (5 bases). Sample: peripheral blood, taken on day 0 of AZD1222 vaccination. The CDR3 DNA follows: TGTGCCAGCACCCCTTCGGGCAGGGTCGCGAATGAGCAGTTCTTC. It specifies CASTPSGRVANEQFF.